The clone carrying this T cell receptor beta chain is labeled medium-sized. The data originate from a study of spatial heterogeneity in lung cancer. The time point here: sample taken at primary tumor resection. Whole RNA, isolated from tumor, nontumor lung or frozen PBMC, was sequenced without prior sorting. In germline, CDR1 is SGHRS, CDR2 YFSETQ. This CDR3 comprises 13 residues. V was pared by 0 bases and J by 1 base, with 4 bases between. TCRdb reprocessed the 5' RACE reads with MiXCR, giving one entry per CDR3 protein. The profile shows about 10,000 distinct CDR3 sequences, 4.5% to 6.5% of them singletons.

The chain uses TRBV5-1 and TRBJ2-5; D not resolved. The source of this sequence is a male donor with early-stage non-small cell lung cancer. The sample in question was PBMCs, obtained at surgery. The chain's CDR3 is CASSLVGQETQYF. CDR3 nucleotides: TGCGCCAGCAGCTTGGTCGGCCAAGAGACCCAGTACTTC.